The 18 T cell receptor beta chains below were found in one sample sequenced in a study of monozygotic twins with inflammatory bowel disease. TCRdb re-called the 5' RACE reads; every CDR3 protein appears as one record, without DNA. Recorded for this sample: fewer than 150,000 distinct CDR3 sequences. Source material: blood. The receptors shown here come from a human donor with ulcerative colitis or Crohn's disease, or a healthy co-twin of an affected twin (not recorded which).

V is TRBV9 and J is TRBJ1-2; the D call from TCRdb, TRBD1, cannot be confirmed without DNA. Germline-derived CDR1 and CDR2 are SGDLS and YYNGEE. The CDR3 extends over 14 amino acids. This CDR3 reads CASNYRAGGYGYTF.

CDR3 residues: CASSLEVSGEQFF. The chain links TRBV7-2 to TRBJ2-1. The CDR3 extends over 13 amino acids. Germline CDR1 SGHTA, CDR2 FQGNSA.

This rearrangement joins TRBV18 to TRBJ2-3; TCRdb proposes TRBD1, but this gene call is untestable without DNA. Germline V gene lookup returns CDR1 KGHSH and CDR2 LQKENI. CDR3 length: 15 residues. The CDR3 sequence is CASSPPTGGESTQYF.

V is TRBV5-1 and J is TRBJ2-1; TCRdb proposes TRBD2, but this gene call is untestable without DNA. From germline, CDR1 is SGHRS and CDR2 YFSETQ. CDR3 length: 15 amino acids. CDR3 amino acids: CASSSGLASVHEQFF.

The CDR3 spells CASSYGQTGSYNSPLHF. The J gene is TRBJ1-6, the V gene TRBV10-2; TCRdb gives TRBD1 as the D gene, but with no DNA this cannot be confirmed. This CDR3 is 17 amino acids long. CDR1 and CDR2 from the germline V gene are WSHSY and SAAADI.

This chain connects TRBV4-1 to TRBJ2-5. CDR3 length equals 16 residues. Germline values: CDR1 MGHRA, CDR2 YSYEKL. The CDR3 loop reads CASSQDRTRVQGAQYF.

The chain joins TRBV27 to TRBJ2-2. This CDR3 is built from 13 residues. CDR1 is MNHEY, CDR2 SMNVEV, per germline (reference sequence). The CDR3 region is CASSLSSTGELFF.

The J gene is TRBJ2-7, the V gene TRBV5-6; TCRdb calls TRBD1, which cannot be checked without DNA. CDR1 and CDR2 (germline): SGHDT, YYEEEE. The CDR3 is 14 residues long. Here the CDR3 reads CASSLGDSAYEQYF.

The gene calls are TRBV2 and TRBJ1-3; the TRBD1 assignment by TCRdb is unverifiable without DNA. Per germline, CDR1 SNHLY and CDR2 FYNNEI. This CDR3 region has 15 residues. This chain's CDR3 is CASPTGSNSGNTIYF.

The genes are TRBV19 and TRBJ2-2. Looked up from germline, CDR1 is LNHDA and CDR2 is SQIVND (reference sequence). There are 14 residues in the CDR3. The CDR3 sequence is CASSLAAVTGELFF.

The chain employs TRBV11-3 and TRBJ2-3; checking the TCRdb D call of TRBD2 is not possible without DNA. The CDR3 covers 17 residues. Per germline, CDR1 SGHNT and CDR2 YENEEA. The CDR3 spells CASSAGLVAGGADTQYF.

The gene calls are TRBV12-3 or TRBV12-4 and TRBJ1-3. There are 17 residues in the CDR3. CDR3 sequence: CASSSSKGQGSGNTIYF.

V gene TRBV28 combines with J gene TRBJ1-1. Germline V gene lookup returns CDR1 MDHEN and CDR2 SYDVKM. The CDR3 totals 14 residues. The CDR3 sequence: CASKGLLVYAEAFF. Supplemented by reference TRBV28 and TRBJ1-1, the full variable domain reads DVKVTQSSRYLVKRTGEKVFLECVQDMDHENMFWYRQDPGLGLRLIYFSYDVKMKEKGDIPEGYSVSREKKERFSLILESASTNQTSMYLCASKGLLVYAEAFFGQGTRLTVV.

V and J are TRBV6-5 and TRBJ2-6. Germline lookup yields CDR1 MNHEY and CDR2 SVGAGI. The CDR3 contains 13 residues. CDR3 loop: CAVRKSGANVLTF.

The chain links TRBV18 to TRBJ1-5; TCRdb's D gene call, TRBD1, goes unchecked for lack of DNA. This CDR3 contains 16 residues. The V gene's germline CDR1 is KGHSH and CDR2 LQKENI. The CDR3 loop reads CASSPEGGRGNQPQHF.

The gene calls are TRBV28 and TRBJ2-4; the TRBD1 assignment by TCRdb is unverifiable without DNA. This CDR3 is built from 14 residues. Germline V CDR1 and CDR2: MDHEN, SYDVKM. The CDR3 loop is CASSLRGTKNIQYF.

The chain employs TRBV5-1 and TRBJ2-1. Germline CDR1 and CDR2: SGHRS and YFSETQ. This CDR3 is built from 11 residues. This CDR3 is CASKSGNEQFF. Full variable domain (missing parts from reference TRBV5-1 and TRBJ2-1): KAGVTQTPRYLIKTRGQQVTLSCSPISGHRSVSWYQQTPGQGLQFLFEYFSETQRNKGNFPGRFSGRQFSNSRSEMNVSTLELGDSALYLCASKSGNEQFFGPGTRLTVL.

This rearrangement joins TRBV20-1 to TRBJ2-3; TCRdb lists TRBD2, though no DNA is available to test this call. CDR3 length: 14 residues. Germline values: CDR1 DFQATT, CDR2 SNEGSKA (reference sequence). Here the CDR3 reads CSAMRDLSTDTQYF.